The clone carrying this T cell receptor (beta chain) was seen many times. Its specificity is unknown. Trimming shortened V by 7 bases and J by 4 bases, and 9 bases separated the two germline ends. CDR1 is MNHEY, CDR2 SVGAGI, per germline. There are 12 residues in the CDR3. Both TRBC1 and TRBC2 were covered by a beta constant-region primer of two equimolar oligonucleotides. Nested alpha and beta constant-region primers with the SP2 primer drove four PCR rounds on ligated cDNA. TCRdb used MiXCR to reprocess the UMI-ligation and nested PCR reads, holding one entry per CDR3 protein. The sample records about 90,000 distinct CDR3 sequences, about 10% being singletons. These data are taken from a study of naive and memory T cell subsets. Study findings and constraints: Over 95% of naive TCR sequences appeared only once after error correction, unlike memory subsets. Possibly reflecting memory cells re-expressing CD45RA, a few larger clonotypes occurred in naive repertoires, especially CD8.

Sequencing was done on a sample of naive CD4+ T cells from blood. The V call is TRBV6-5, the J call TRBJ2-3; a weak D match, TRBD1 (6 bases). The TCR was taken from a human donor in good health. This CDR3 is CASKGEADTQYF. The CDR3 DNA reads as TGTGCCAGCAAGGGGGAAGCAGATACGCAGTATTTT.